This T cell receptor beta chain was captured by sequencing in a study of breast tumors, draining lymph nodes, adjacent tissues. Overall study results and limits: Luminal-like breast cancer showed significantly higher tumor–nontumor repertoire similarity than basal-like. That most tumor T cells come from lymph nodes remained unproven. Data fit most tumor T cells coming from lymph node, expanding in tumor.

Samples came from axillary lymph nodes draining the breast cancer. This clonotype was seen ten or more times. The antigen remains undetermined. TCRdb re-called the multiplex PCR reads through MiXCR, storing one row per CDR3 protein. The sample holds fewer than 200,000 distinct CDR3 sequences, approximately 30% seen once. Germline V gene lookup returns CDR1 PRHDT and CDR2 FYEKMQ (reference sequence). V was clipped by 2 bases and J by 4 bases; unmatched bases: 5. CDR3 size: 17 residues. The sequence derives from a female donor with breast cancer. Some clones in this sample may be carry-over from other donors' samples. This chain links TRBV13 with TRBJ1-4, with 12 bases fitting TRBD1. The sequenced material came from axillary lymph node tissue. The CDR3 nucleotides read TGTGCCAGCAGCTTAATTGGGACAGGGGGCATTAATGAAAAACTGTTTTTT. This gives the protein CASSLIGTGGINEKLFF.